This TCR beta chain emerged from a study of blood T cells in healthy people across ages. A J-beta primer mix and a sample-barcoded 5' primer were used in a second PCR of about 7 to 12 cycles. TCRdb re-analysed the 5' RACE reads in MiXCR, keeping a single row per CDR3 protein. The sample records 750,000 to 950,000 distinct CDR3 sequences, more than 25% being singletons. The CDR3 sequence is 15 residues long. Losses at the gene ends were 4 bases for V and 2 bases for J; bases not matched to a gene: 5. Germline V CDR1 and CDR2: ENHRY, SYGVKD. These sequences were also reported in another study, on T cells of mothers and their children.

The source of this sequence is a boy aged 10-17 years in good health. The source material was blood. The chain is built from TRBV10-3 and TRBJ1-3, with 7 bases that match TRBD1. DNA of the CDR3: TGTGCCATCAGTGCCTCGGGACAGACTGGAAACACCATATATTTT. Its translation: CAISASGQTGNTIYF.